This T cell receptor (beta chain) originates from a study of T cells after yellow fever vaccination. Study-wide results and limits: Some clonotypes were seen in both the CD4 and the CD8 compartments. These made up a small share and likely arose from convergent recombination.

5'RACE template switching produced TCR cDNA carrying a universal primer site and UMIs. TCRdb analysed the 5' RACE reads with MiXCR anew, one entry per CDR3 protein. The data hold 300,000 to 400,000 distinct CDR3 sequences, with approximately 8% observed a single time. As regards this clonotype: What it binds is unknown.

The sequence derives from a man in his late teens or twenties who received the YFV17D yellow fever vaccine. Here the sequenced sample was PBMCs, taken more than 35 days after the first yellow fever vaccination.

The CDR3: CASTNGGEQYV. Written as DNA, the CDR3 is TGTGCCAGCACCAACGGGGGGGAACAGTACGTC. The chain couples TRBV2 to TRBJ2-7; 8 bases line up with TRBD2. Trimming at V came to 7 bases and at J to 10 bases, leaving 6 bases not matched to a gene. Germline V gene lookup returns CDR1 SNHLY and CDR2 FYNNEI. The CDR3 has 11 amino acids.